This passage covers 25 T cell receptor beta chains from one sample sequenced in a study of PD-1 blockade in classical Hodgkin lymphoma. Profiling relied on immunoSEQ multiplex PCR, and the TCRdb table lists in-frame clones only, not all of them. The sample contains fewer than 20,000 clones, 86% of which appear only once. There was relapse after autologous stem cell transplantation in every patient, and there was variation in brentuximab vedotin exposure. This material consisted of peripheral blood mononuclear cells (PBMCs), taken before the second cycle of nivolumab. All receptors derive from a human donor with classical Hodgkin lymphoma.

The CDR3 spells CASSLAGQSGADTQYF. CDR3 in DNA: TGCGCCAGCAGCTTGGCGGGACAGTCAGGGGCAGATACGCAGTATTTT. The V call is TRBV5-1, the J call TRBJ2-3, with TRBD1 identical over 7 bases. The V gene's germline CDR1 is SGHRS and CDR2 YFSETQ. The V gene end was trimmed by 0 bases and the J gene end by 4 bases; junction bases not matched to a gene: 8. The CDR3 runs 16 residues.

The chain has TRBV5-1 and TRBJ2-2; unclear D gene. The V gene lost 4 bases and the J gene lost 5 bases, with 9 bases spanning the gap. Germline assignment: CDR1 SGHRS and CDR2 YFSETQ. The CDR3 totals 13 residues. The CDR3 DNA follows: TGCGCCAGCAGCGAGGACGGAACCGGGGAGCTGTTTTTT. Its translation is CASSEDGTGELFF.

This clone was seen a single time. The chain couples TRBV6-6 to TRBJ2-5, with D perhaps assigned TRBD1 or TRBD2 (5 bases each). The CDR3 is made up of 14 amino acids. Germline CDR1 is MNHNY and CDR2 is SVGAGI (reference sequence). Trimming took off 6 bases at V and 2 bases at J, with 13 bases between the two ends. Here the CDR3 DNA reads TGTGCCAGCAGCCAGGGACGCGGGCAAGAGACCCAGTACTTC. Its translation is CASSQGRGQETQYF.

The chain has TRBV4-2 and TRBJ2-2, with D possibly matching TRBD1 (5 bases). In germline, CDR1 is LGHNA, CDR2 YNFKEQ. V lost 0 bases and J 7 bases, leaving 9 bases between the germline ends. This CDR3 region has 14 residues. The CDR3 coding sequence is TGTGCCAGCAGCCAAGAGGGGCTAGTCGGGGAGCTGTTTTTT. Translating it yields CASSQEGLVGELFF.

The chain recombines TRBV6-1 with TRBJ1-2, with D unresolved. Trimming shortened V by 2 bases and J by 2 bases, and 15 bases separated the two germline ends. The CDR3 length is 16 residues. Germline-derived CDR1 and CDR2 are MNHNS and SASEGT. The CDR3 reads CASSELVGLSNYGYTF. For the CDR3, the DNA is TGTGCCAGCAGTGAACTAGTAGGACTCTCAAACTATGGCTACACCTTC.

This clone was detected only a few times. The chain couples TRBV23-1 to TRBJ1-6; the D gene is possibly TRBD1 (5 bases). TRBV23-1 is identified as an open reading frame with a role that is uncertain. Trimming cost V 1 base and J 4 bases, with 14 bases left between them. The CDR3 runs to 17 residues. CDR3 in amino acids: CASSQLRIEGYNSPLHF. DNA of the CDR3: TGCGCCAGCAGTCAATTACGCATCGAGGGGTATAATTCACCCCTCCACTTT.

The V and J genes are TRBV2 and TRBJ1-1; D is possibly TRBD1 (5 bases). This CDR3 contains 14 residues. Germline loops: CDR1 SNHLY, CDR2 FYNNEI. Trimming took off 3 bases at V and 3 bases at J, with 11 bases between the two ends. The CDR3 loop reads CASSDRGIDTEAFF. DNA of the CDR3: TGTGCCAGCAGTGACCGGGGCATTGACACTGAAGCTTTCTTT. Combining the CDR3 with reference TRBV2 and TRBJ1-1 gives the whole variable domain EPEVTQTPSHQVTQMGQEVILRCVPISNHLYFYWYRQILGQKVEFLVSFYNNEISEKSEIFDDQFSVERPDGSNFTLKIRSTKLEDSAMYFCASSDRGIDTEAFFGQGTRLTVV.

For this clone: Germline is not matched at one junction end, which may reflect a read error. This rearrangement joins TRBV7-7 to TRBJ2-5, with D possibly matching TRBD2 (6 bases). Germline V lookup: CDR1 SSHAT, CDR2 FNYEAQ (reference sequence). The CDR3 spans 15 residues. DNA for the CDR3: TGTGCTAGCAGCTTAGGAGGAGGGCGCCCCGAGACCCAGTACTTC. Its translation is CASSLGGGRPETQYF.

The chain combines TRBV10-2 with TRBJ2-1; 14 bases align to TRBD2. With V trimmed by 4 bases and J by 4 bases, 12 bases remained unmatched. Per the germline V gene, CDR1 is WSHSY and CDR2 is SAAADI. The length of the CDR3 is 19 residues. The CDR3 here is CASSGGRGLAGAPYNEQFF. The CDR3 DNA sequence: TGCGCCAGCAGTGGGGGAAGGGGACTAGCGGGGGCCCCGTACAATGAGCAGTTCTTC.

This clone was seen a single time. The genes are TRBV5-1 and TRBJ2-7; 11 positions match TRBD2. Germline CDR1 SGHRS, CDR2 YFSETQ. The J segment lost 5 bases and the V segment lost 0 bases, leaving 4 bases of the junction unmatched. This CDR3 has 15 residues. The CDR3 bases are TGCGCCAGCAGCTTGGAGCTAGCGGGGGGTGACGAGCAGTACTTC. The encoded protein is CASSLELAGGDEQYF.

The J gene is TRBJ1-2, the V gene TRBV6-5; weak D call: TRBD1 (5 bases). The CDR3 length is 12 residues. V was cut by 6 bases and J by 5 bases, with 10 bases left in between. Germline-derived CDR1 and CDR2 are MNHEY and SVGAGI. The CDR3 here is CASRTRVYGYTF. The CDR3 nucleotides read TGTGCCAGCAGAACCAGGGTGTATGGCTACACCTTC.

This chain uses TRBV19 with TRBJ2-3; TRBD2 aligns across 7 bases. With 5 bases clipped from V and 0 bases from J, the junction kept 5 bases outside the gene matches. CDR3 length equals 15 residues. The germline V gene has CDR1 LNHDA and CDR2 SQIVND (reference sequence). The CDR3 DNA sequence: TGTGCCAGTAGTCTAGCGGAGACAAGCACAGATACGCAGTATTTT. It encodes CASSLAETSTDTQYF.

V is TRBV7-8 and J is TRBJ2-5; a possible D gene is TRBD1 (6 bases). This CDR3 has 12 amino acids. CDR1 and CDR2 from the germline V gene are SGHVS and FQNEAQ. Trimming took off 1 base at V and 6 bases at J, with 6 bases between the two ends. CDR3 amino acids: CASSLGGQTQYF. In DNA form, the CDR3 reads TGTGCCAGCAGCTTAGGGGGGCAGACCCAGTACTTC.

CDR3 residues: CASSQDPSGGAWNTDTQYF. The CDR3 region has the DNA TGTGCCAGCAGCCAAGATCCTAGCGGGGGGGCCTGGAACACAGATACGCAGTATTTT. The chain has TRBV4-2 and TRBJ2-3, with 12 bases identical to TRBD2. Germline V gene lookup returns CDR1 LGHNA and CDR2 YNFKEQ. V was pared by 0 bases and J by 2 bases, with 9 bases of the junction left unmatched. The CDR3 has 19 residues.

In DNA form, the CDR3 reads TGCGCCAGCAGCTTGGAGGCAGGGGTCACTGAAGCTTTCTTT. It codes for CASSLEAGVTEAFF. The chain combines TRBV5-1 with TRBJ1-1; tentative D call: TRBD1 (6 bases). V was cut by 0 bases and J by 4 bases, with 10 bases left in between. The V gene's germline CDR1 is SGHRS and CDR2 YFSETQ. The CDR3 totals 14 residues.

The CDR3 is CASSFGTGGTNEKLFF. As DNA, the CDR3 is TGTGCCAGCAGCTTTGGGACAGGGGGCACTAATGAAAAACTGTTTTTT. The V gene is TRBV5-5, the J gene TRBJ1-4; 12 bases are a match to TRBD1. The germline V gene has CDR1 SGHKS and CDR2 YYEKEE (reference sequence). Germline trimming cut 2 bases from V and 2 bases from J; bases unmatched to any gene: 1. The CDR3 is made up of 16 amino acids.

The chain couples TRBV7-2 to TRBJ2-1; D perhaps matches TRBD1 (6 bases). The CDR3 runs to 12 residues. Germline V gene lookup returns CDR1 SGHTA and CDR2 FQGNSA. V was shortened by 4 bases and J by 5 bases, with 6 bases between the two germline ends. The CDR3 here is CASSWTDNEQFF. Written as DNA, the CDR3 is TGTGCCAGCAGCTGGACAGACAATGAGCAGTTCTTC.

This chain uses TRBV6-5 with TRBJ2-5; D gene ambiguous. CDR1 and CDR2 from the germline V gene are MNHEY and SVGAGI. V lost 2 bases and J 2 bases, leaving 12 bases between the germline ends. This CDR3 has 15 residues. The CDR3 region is CASSYGLGRQETQYF. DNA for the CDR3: TGTGCCAGCAGTTACGGGTTGGGTCGGCAAGAGACCCAGTACTTC.

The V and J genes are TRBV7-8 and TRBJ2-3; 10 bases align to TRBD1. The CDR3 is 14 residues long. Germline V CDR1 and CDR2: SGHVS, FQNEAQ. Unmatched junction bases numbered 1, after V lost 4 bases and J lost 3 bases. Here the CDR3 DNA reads TGTGCCAGCAGCTGGGACAGGGGAACAGATACGCAGTATTTT. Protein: CASSWDRGTDTQYF.

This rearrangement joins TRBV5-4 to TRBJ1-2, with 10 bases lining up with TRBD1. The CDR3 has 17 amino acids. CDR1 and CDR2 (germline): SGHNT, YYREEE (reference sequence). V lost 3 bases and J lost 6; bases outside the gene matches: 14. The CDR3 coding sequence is TGTGCCAGCAGCTCAATGGTAGGGGACAGGGGAAAAAATGGCTACACCTTC. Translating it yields CASSSMVGDRGKNGYTF.

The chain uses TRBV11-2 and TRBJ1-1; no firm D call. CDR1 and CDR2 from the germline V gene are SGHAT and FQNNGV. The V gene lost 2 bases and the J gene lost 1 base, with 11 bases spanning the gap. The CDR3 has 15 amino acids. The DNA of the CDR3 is TGTGCCAGCAGCTTAAGTCGATTAGGGAACACTGAAGCTTTCTTT. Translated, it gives CASSLSRLGNTEAFF. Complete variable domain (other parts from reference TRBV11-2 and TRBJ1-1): EAGVAQSPRYKIIEKRQSVAFWCNPISGHATLYWYQQILGQGPKLLIQFQNNGVVDDSQLPKDRFSAERLKGVDSTLKIQPAKLEDSAVYLCASSLSRLGNTEAFFGQGTRLTVV.

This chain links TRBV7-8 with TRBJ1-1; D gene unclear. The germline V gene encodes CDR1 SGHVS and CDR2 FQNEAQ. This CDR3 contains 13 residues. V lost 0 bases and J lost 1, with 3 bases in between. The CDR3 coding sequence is TGTGCCAGCAGCTTAGCCAAGAACACTGAAGCTTTCTTT. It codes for CASSLAKNTEAFF.

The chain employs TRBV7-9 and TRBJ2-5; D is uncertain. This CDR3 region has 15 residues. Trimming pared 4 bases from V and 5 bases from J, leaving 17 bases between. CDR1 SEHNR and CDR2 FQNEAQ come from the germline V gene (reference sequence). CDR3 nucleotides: TGTGCCAGCAGCTCGGAACGTCTGTTTATGGAGACCCAGTACTTC. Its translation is CASSSERLFMETQYF.

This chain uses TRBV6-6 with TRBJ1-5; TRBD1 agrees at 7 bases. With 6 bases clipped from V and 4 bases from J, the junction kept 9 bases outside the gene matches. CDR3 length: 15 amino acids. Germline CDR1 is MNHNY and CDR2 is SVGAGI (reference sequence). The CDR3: CASSRSGGGNQPQHF. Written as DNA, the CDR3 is TGTGCCAGCAGCCGCTCAGGGGGAGGGAATCAGCCCCAGCATTTT.

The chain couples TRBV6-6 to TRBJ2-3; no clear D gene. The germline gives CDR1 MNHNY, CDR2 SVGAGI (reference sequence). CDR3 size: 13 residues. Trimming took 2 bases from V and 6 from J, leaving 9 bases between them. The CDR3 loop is CASSYGHLDTQYF. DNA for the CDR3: TGTGCCAGCAGTTACGGCCATCTGGATACGCAGTATTTT.